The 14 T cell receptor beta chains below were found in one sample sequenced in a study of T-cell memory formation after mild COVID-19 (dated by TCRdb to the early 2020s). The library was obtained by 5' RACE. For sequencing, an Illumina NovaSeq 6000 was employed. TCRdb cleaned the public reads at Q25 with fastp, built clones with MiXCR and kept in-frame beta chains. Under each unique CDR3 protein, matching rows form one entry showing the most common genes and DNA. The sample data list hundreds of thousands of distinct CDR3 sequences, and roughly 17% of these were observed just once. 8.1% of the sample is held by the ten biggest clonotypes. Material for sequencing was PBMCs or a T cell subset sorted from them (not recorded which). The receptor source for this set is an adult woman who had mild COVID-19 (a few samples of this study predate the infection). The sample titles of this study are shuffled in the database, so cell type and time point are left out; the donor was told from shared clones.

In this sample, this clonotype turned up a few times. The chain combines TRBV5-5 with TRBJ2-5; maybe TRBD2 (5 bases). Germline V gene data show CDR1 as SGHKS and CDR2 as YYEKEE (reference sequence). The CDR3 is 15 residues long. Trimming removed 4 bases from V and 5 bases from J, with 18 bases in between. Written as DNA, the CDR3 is TGTGCCAGCAGCCCGCGGGCCATCGGGGAGGAGACCCAGTACTTC. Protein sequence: CASSPRAIGEETQYF.

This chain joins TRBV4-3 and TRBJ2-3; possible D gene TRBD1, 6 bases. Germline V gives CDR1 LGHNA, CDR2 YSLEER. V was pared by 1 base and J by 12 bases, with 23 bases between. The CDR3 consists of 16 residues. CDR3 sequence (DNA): TGCGCCAGCAGCCAAGCCCATCAGGGGCTGCGGGCTGATCAGTATTTT. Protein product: CASSQAHQGLRADQYF.

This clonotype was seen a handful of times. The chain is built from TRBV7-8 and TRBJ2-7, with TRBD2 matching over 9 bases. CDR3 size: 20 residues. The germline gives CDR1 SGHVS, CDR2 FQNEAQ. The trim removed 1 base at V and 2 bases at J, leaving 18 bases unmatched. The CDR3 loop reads CASSLGLASTRSGSPYEQYF. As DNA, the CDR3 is TGTGCCAGCAGCTTAGGACTAGCTAGCACCCGTAGCGGGAGTCCCTACGAGCAGTACTTC.

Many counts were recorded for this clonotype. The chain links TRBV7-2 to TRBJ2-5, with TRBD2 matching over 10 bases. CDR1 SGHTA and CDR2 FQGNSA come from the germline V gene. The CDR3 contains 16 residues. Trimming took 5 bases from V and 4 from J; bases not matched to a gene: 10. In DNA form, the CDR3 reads TGTGCCAGCAGCACCTCGACTAGCGGGCCCACAGAGACCCAGTACTTC. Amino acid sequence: CASSTSTSGPTETQYF.

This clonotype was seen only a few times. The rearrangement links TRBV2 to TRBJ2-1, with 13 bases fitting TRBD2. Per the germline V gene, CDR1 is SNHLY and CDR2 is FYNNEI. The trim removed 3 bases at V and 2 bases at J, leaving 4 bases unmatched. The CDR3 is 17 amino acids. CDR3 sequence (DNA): TGTGCCAGCAGTGAGACTAGCGGGAGGAACCCCTACAATGAGCAGTTCTTC. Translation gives CASSETSGRNPYNEQFF.

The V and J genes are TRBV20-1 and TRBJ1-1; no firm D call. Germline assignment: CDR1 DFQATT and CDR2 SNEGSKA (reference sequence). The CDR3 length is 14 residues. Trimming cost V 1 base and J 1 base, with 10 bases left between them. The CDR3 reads CSARVGDKNTEAFF. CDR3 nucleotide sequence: TGCAGTGCTAGAGTTGGGGATAAGAACACTGAAGCTTTCTTT.

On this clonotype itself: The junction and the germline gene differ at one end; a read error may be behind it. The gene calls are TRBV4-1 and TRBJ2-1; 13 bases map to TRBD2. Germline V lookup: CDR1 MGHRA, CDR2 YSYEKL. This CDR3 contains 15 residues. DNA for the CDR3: TGCGACAGCAGCCGGACTAGCGGGGGTCACAATGAGCAGTTCTTC. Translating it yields CDSSRTSGGHNEQFF.

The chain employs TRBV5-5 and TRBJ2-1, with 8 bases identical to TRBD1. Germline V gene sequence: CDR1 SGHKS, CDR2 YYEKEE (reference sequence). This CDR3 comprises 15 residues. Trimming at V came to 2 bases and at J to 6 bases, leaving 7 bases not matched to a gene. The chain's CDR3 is CASSFPDREVNEQFF. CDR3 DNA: TGTGCCAGCAGCTTCCCGGACAGGGAGGTCAATGAGCAGTTCTTC.

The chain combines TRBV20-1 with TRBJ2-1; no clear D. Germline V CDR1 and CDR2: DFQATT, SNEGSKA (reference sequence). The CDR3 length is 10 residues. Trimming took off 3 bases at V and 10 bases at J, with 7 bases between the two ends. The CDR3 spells CSASPFEQFF. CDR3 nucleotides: TGCAGTGCTAGCCCGTTCGAGCAGTTCTTC.

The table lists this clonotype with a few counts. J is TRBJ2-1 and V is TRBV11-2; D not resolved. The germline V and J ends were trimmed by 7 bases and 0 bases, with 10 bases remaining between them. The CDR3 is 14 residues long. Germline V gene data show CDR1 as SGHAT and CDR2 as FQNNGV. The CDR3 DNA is TGTGCCAGCACGGAGCCGCTCTCCTACAATGAGCAGTTCTTC. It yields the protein CASTEPLSYNEQFF.

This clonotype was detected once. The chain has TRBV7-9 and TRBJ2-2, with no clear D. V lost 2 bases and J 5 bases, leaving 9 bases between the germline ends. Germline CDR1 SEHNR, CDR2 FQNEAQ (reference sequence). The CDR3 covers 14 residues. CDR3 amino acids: CASSLMAVTGELFF. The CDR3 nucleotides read TGTGCCAGCAGCTTAATGGCCGTGACCGGGGAGCTGTTTTTT. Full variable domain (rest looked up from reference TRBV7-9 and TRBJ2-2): DTGVSQNPRHKITKRGQNVTFRCDPISEHNRLYWYRQTLGQGPEFLTYFQNEAQLEKSRLLSDRFSAERPKGSFSTLEIQRTEQGDSAMYLCASSLMAVTGELFFGEGSRLTVL.

CDR3 residues: CASSLSEVSEQFF. The CDR3 DNA reads TGTGCCAGCAGCTTATCTGAAGTTAGTGAGCAGTTCTTC. This rearrangement joins TRBV7-9 to TRBJ2-1, with D uncertain. This CDR3 spans 13 amino acids. V gave up 2 bases and J gave up 9 bases, with 11 bases separating them. Germline V gene lookup returns CDR1 SEHNR and CDR2 FQNEAQ (reference sequence).

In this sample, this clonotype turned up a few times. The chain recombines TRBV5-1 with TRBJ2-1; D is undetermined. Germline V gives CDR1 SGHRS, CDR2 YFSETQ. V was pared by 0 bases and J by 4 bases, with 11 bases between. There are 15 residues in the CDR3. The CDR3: CASSLGGSDYNEQFF. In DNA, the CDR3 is TGCGCCAGCAGCTTGGGCGGATCTGATTACAATGAGCAGTTCTTC.

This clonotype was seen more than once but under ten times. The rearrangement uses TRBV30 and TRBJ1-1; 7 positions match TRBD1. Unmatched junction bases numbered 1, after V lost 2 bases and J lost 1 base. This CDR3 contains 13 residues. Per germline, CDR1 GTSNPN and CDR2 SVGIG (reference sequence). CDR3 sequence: CAWSRQGNTEAFF. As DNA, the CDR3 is TGTGCCTGGAGTCGACAGGGGAACACTGAAGCTTTCTTT.